The rows below give T cell receptor beta chains drawn from one sample of a study of OX40 agonist ivuxolimab in advanced cancers. TCRdb keeps only in-frame clones here, not all; method: immunoSEQ multiplex PCR. The sample has under 70,000 clones; 92% are singletons. Specimen: CD4+ or CD8+ T cells sorted from blood, collected in a trial of the OX40 agonist ivuxolimab. These receptors came from an adult with an advanced solid tumor such as melanoma, head and neck, liver or kidney cancer. Both conserved end residues are part of each CDR3. Fields, in order: J gene, V gene, CDR3 protein.

J gene: TRBJ2-7; V gene: TRBV19; CDR3 protein: CASSIWGHEQYF
J gene: TRBJ2-6; V gene: TRBV6-4; CDR3 protein: CASSDSSGSGANVLTF
J gene: TRBJ2-7; V gene: TRBV19; CDR3 protein: CASSIGAGDDEQYF
J gene: TRBJ1-5; V gene: TRBV5-4; CDR3 protein: CASSLWGAENQPQHF
J gene: TRBJ2-1; V gene: TRBV19; CDR3 protein: CASKPNRGPNEQFF
J gene: TRBJ1-2; V gene: TRBV27; CDR3 protein: CASSLIDDTDHRFYGYTF
J gene: TRBJ1-1; V gene: TRBV9; CDR3 protein: CASSVSGVGEAFF
J gene: TRBJ1-2; V gene: TRBV11-2; CDR3 protein: CASSLNSRVYGYTF
J gene: TRBJ2-2; V gene: TRBV19; CDR3 protein: CASSFLGLDGVAGELFF
J gene: TRBJ2-3; V gene: TRBV10-3; CDR3 protein: CAISEIDVQITQYF
J gene: TRBJ1-5; V gene: TRBV27; CDR3 protein: CASSPLGGSNQPQHF
J gene: TRBJ2-7; V gene: TRBV13; CDR3 protein: CASSLVPRGGDEQYF
J gene: TRBJ2-2; V gene: TRBV9; CDR3 protein: CASTPLGGGNTGELFF
J gene: TRBJ1-2; V gene: TRBV6-5; CDR3 protein: CASSYSNAYGGGYTF
J gene: TRBJ2-7; V gene: TRBV11-2; CDR3 protein: CASSNKGRGYEQYF
J gene: TRBJ2-2; V gene: TRBV6-6; CDR3 protein: CASSPEAVTGELFF
J gene: TRBJ1-1; V gene: TRBV6-1; CDR3 protein: CASYVVGIGDPEAFF
J gene: TRBJ2-3; V gene: TRBV27; CDR3 protein: CASSLLAGSATDTQYF
J gene: TRBJ2-7; V gene: TRBV11-2; CDR3 protein: CASYTGAGSYEQYF
J gene: TRBJ1-6; V gene: TRBV7-5; CDR3 protein: CVRSLGPISPYNSPLHF
J gene: TRBJ2-5; V gene: TRBV10-1; CDR3 protein: CASRGLAGRLETQYF
J gene: TRBJ2-7; V gene: TRBV25-1; CDR3 protein: CASSEFLGGYEQYF
J gene: TRBJ1-1; V gene: TRBV4-2; CDR3 protein: CASSQDLGQGNTEAFF
J gene: TRBJ2-3; V gene: TRBV12-5; CDR3 protein: CASGPTFSPGTGISTDTQYF
J gene: TRBJ1-5; V gene: TRBV28; CDR3 protein: CASSLTGGWDQPQHF
J gene: TRBJ1-5; V gene: TRBV12-5; CDR3 protein: CASGSPNTRWNQPQHF